The 2 T cell receptor beta chains listed next were all sequenced from one sample in a study of blood T cell repertoires in COVID-19. Generated by immunoSEQ multiplex PCR, the TCRdb table keeps only in-frame clones and is missing some. The table shows fewer than 200,000 clones, with approximately 81% occurring only once. Input material: peripheral blood. These receptors all stem from a woman in her fifties or sixties with COVID-19, enrolled during active disease.

The gene calls are TRBV10-3 and TRBJ1-1; a possible D gene is TRBD1 (5 bases). The CDR3 covers 15 residues. Germline CDR1 ENHRY, CDR2 SYGVKD. With 3 bases removed from V and 1 base from J, the gap between germline ends came to 12 bases. DNA for the CDR3: TGTGCCATCAGTGACTCGGGACTCCCGAACACTGAAGCTTTCTTT. Translating it yields CAISDSGLPNTEAFF.

V and J are TRBV7-9 and TRBJ1-3; 9 bases map to TRBD1. With V trimmed by 5 bases and J by 6 bases, 5 bases remained unmatched. Germline CDR1 and CDR2: SEHNR and FQNEAQ (reference sequence). The CDR3 consists of 14 residues. The DNA for the CDR3 is TGTGCCAGCAGCCCCCACAGGGGGCCAAACACCATATATTTT. The encoded protein is CASSPHRGPNTIYF.